This is a list of T cell receptor beta chains from one sample in a study of T-cell reconstitution after alpha-beta-depleted transplantation in children. TCRdb independently ran MiXCR on the PCR reads; one entry per CDR3 protein. Found here are 350,000 to 500,000 distinct CDR3 sequences, approximately 41% of them singletons; the top ten hold under 30%. This material consisted of PBMCs, taken before TCRalphabeta/CD19-depleted stem cell transplant. The receptors here all came from a girl aged 2-10 years with aplastic anemia, due to receive a stem cell transplant. Both conserved end residues are part of each CDR3. The D gene is left open where the match is weak. Clone size is stated in some rows and not others, as once, few, many or a class when expanded.

cdr3_aa | cdr3_nt | j_call | d_call | clone_size | v_call
CASSSQGSGETQYF | TGTGCCAGCAGTTCACAGGGGTCGGGGGAGACCCAGTACTTC | TRBJ2-5 | TRBD1 | many | TRBV12-3/TRBV12-4
CASSLPTGSTGELFF | TGCGCCAGCAGCCTACCGACAGGGAGCACCGGGGAGCTGTTTTTT | TRBJ2-2 | TRBD1 | . | TRBV5-1
CSARDRLAGEIYEQYF | TGCAGTGCTAGAGATCGCCTAGCGGGAGAAATCTACGAGCAGTACTTC | TRBJ2-7 | TRBD2 | . | TRBV20-1
CASSFPSSGSGDTDTQYF | TGTGCCAGCAGTTTCCCTTCTAGCGGGAGTGGGGACACAGATACGCAGTATTTT | TRBJ2-3 | TRBD2 | once | TRBV12-3/TRBV12-4
CASSERLNTEAFF | TGTGCCAGCAGTGAACGGTTGAACACTGAAGCTTTCTTT | TRBJ1-1 | . | many | TRBV6-1
CASSPPHRGNEKLFF | TGCGCCAGCAGCCCCCCGCACAGGGGGAATGAAAAACTGTTTTTT | TRBJ1-4 | TRBD1 | . | TRBV4-1
CASIYDGPSEAFF | TGTGCCAGCATCTACGACGGACCTTCCGAAGCTTTCTTT | TRBJ1-1 | . | many | TRBV12-3/TRBV12-4
CASSLPGGKRNEQFF | TGTGCCAGCAGCCTTCCAGGGGGCAAACGAAATGAGCAGTTCTTC | TRBJ2-1 | TRBD1 | . | TRBV7-9
CASSSRGTGVGYGYTF | TGTGCCAGCAGTTCCCGCGGGACAGGAGTCGGCTATGGCTACACCTTC | TRBJ1-2 | TRBD1 | . | TRBV6-5
CASSGAGADNEQFF | TGTGCCAGCAGCGGGGCGGGAGCGGACAATGAGCAGTTCTTC | TRBJ2-1 | TRBD2 | . | TRBV11-2
CASSPPFDVYEQYF | TGTGCCAGCTCACCACCCTTCGATGTATACGAGCAGTACTTC | TRBJ2-7 | . | many | TRBV18
CSARGLAGGDEQFF | TGCAGTGCTAGAGGGCTAGCGGGGGGTGATGAGCAGTTCTTC | TRBJ2-1 | TRBD2 | . | TRBV20-1
CATSSTVLATPSSYNEQFF | TGTGCCACCAGCAGCACCGTTCTGGCTACCCCGAGCTCCTACAATGAGCAGTTCTTC | TRBJ2-1 | . | . | TRBV15
CATSRFRTTSSYNEQFF | TGTGCCACCAGCAGATTCCGGACTACCAGCTCCTACAATGAGCAGTTCTTC | TRBJ2-1 | . | many | TRBV15
CASSVSQGRGNSPLHF | TGTGCCAGCAGCGTCTCACAGGGAAGGGGTAATTCACCCCTCCACTTT | TRBJ1-6 | . | many | TRBV9
CACRTASSYEQYF | TGTGCCTGCCGGACGGCCAGCTCCTACGAGCAGTACTTC | TRBJ2-7 | . | . | TRBV30
CASSLGVWGAGASDTQYF | TGTGCCAGCAGCTTGGGGGTCTGGGGAGCGGGAGCTTCAGATACGCAGTATTTT | TRBJ2-3 | TRBD2 | many | TRBV5-5
CASSQEGGPPYEQYF | TGTGCCAGCAGCCAAGAGGGAGGTCCGCCCTACGAGCAGTACTTC | TRBJ2-7 | . | . | TRBV3-1
CASQSGSRTDTQYF | TGTGCCAGCCAAAGCGGGAGCCGCACAGATACGCAGTATTTT | TRBJ2-3 | TRBD2 | few | TRBV27
CASSPLGRRETQYF | TGTGCCAGCAGCCCCCTAGGGCGCAGGGAGACCCAGTACTTC | TRBJ2-5 | . | many | TRBV5-5
CASSLRWGSRSDTQYF | TGCGCCAGCAGCTTGAGGTGGGGGTCGAGATCAGATACGCAGTATTTT | TRBJ2-3 | . | . | TRBV5-1
CASSQEGAGETDTQYF | TGCGCCAGCAGCCAAGAGGGAGCGGGAGAGACAGATACGCAGTATTTT | TRBJ2-3 | TRBD2 | many | TRBV4-3
CSARPGQGANSPLHF | TGCAGTGCTAGACCCGGACAGGGGGCGAATTCACCCCTCCACTTT | TRBJ1-6 | TRBD1 | many | TRBV20-1
CASSAGTTSYNEQFF | TGTGCCAGCAGCGCTGGGACTACCTCCTACAATGAGCAGTTCTTC | TRBJ2-1 | TRBD2 | once | TRBV27
CASSLYPGTGANVLTF | TGTGCCAGCAGCTTATACCCGGGGACTGGGGCCAACGTCCTGACTTTC | TRBJ2-6 | . | . | TRBV7-8
CASTRTGREETQYF | TGTGCCAGCACCCGGACAGGGCGAGAAGAGACCCAGTACTTC | TRBJ2-5 | TRBD1 | few | TRBV14
CATSDFRDRTDTQYF | TGTGCCACCAGTGACTTCCGGGACCGCACAGATACGCAGTATTTT | TRBJ2-3 | . | many | TRBV24-1
CASSVGASTGELFF | TGTGCCAGCAGCGTCGGGGCAAGCACCGGGGAGCTGTTTTTT | TRBJ2-2 | . | few | TRBV9
CSARGRQALGDTQYF | TGCAGTGCTAGAGGTCGACAGGCCCTCGGAGATACGCAGTATTTT | TRBJ2-3 | . | . | TRBV20-1
CASSLDGGARFEQYF | TGTGCCAGCAGCTTAGACGGAGGGGCCCGCTTCGAGCAGTACTTC | TRBJ2-7 | . | . | TRBV11-2
CATSSSVLPTTVRWKLFF | TGTGCCACCAGCAGCTCCGTTTTACCCACGACGGTCAGATGGAAACTGTTTTTT | TRBJ1-4 | . | . | TRBV15
CSLSGLAIITDTQYF | TGCAGTTTGAGTGGGCTAGCGATAATCACAGATACGCAGTATTTT | TRBJ2-3 | . | many | TRBV20-1
CASSTGTGGREQFF | TGCGCCAGCAGCACCGGGACAGGGGGCAGGGAGCAGTTCTTC | TRBJ2-1 | TRBD1 | . | TRBV5-1
CASSHSVGPSRFF | TGTGCCAGCAGCCATTCAGTGGGTCCTTCCAGGTTCTTC | TRBJ2-1 | . | few | TRBV3-1
CTFTRRSGQNSNQPQHF | TGTACCTTCACGAGGAGATCGGGACAGAATAGCAATCAGCCCCAGCATTTT | TRBJ1-5 | TRBD1 | . | TRBV12-3/TRBV12-4
CASSKVGEQFF | TGTGCCAGCAGCAAGGTGGGTGAGCAGTTCTTC | TRBJ2-1 | . | once | TRBV5-6
CASSHGGTDTQYF | TGTGCCAGCAGCCATGGGGGCACAGATACGCAGTATTTT | TRBJ2-3 | . | . | TRBV3-1